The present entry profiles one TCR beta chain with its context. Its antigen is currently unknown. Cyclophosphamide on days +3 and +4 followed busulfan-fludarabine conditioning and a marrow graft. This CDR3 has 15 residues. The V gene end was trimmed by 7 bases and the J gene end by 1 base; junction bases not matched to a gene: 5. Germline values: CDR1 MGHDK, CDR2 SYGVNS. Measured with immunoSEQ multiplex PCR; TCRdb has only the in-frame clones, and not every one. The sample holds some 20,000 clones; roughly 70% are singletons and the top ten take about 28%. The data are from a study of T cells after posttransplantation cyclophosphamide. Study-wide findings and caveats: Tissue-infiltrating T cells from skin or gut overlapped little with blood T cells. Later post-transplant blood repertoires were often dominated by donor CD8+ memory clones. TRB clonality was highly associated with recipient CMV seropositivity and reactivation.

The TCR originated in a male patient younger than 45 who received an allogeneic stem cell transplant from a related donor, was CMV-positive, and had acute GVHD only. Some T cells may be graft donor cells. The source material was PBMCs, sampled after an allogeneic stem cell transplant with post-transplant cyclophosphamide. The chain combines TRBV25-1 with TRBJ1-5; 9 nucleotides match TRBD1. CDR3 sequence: CASKTGGESNQPQHF. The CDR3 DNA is TGTGCCAGCAAAACAGGGGGCGAAAGCAATCAGCCCCAGCATTTT.